The rows below give T cell receptor beta chains drawn from one sample of a study of blood T cell repertoires in COVID-19. Libraries were prepared by immunoSEQ multiplex PCR; TCRdb keeps only in-frame clonotypes and omits some of them. The sample lists 150,000 to 200,000 clones; about 80% were seen once. Sequencing was done on a sample of PBMCs or T cells enriched from blood (not recorded which). These receptors were taken from a man aged 45-60 years who had recovered from COVID-19. Each CDR3 is given with its conserved first and last residue. D genes are given only for firm matches. Not all rows give a size; the values are once, few, many and, for expanded clones, a class.

D	size	V	J	DNA	CDR3
.	.	TRBV4-1	TRBJ1-6	TGCGCCAGCAGCCAAGATCAGGCAGGGGTTTGGTCACCCCTCCACTTT	CASSQDQAGVWSPLHF
TRBD1	.	TRBV27	TRBJ1-4	TGTGCCAGCAGTTTAAAAGGGACAGGGATATCGACAACTAATGAAAAACTGTTTTTT	CASSLKGTGISTTNEKLFF
TRBD1	.	TRBV10-3	TRBJ2-7	TGTGCCATCAGTGACCCCGGGACAGGTACCTACGAGCAGTACTTC	CAISDPGTGTYEQYF
TRBD1	.	TRBV18	TRBJ1-3	TGTGCCAGCTCACCGGGACAGGGGTCTGGAAACACCATATATTTT	CASSPGQGSGNTIYF
TRBD1	once	TRBV24-1	TRBJ1-2	TGTGCCATACAACCAGACAGGGCTGGTTCCGGCTATGGCTACACCTTC	CAIQPDRAGSGYGYTF
.	.	TRBV9	TRBJ1-2	TGTGCCAGCAGCCTTGAGGCAGGGCTAGGAGGGTCCTATGGCTACACCTTC	CASSLEAGLGGSYGYTF
TRBD1	.	TRBV4-1	TRBJ2-1	TGCGCCAGCAGCCGTACAGGGGGCGGTATTACCAATGAGCAGTTCTTC	CASSRTGGGITNEQFF
.	.	TRBV2	TRBJ1-1	TGTGCCAGCAGGACAGACATGAACACTGAAGCTTTCTTT	CASRTDMNTEAFF
.	.	TRBV4-2	TRBJ2-5	TGTGCCAGCAGCCGGTTCGCCTCTAGTTTCCAAGAGACCCAGTACTTC	CASSRFASSFQETQYF
.	.	TRBV28	TRBJ2-3	TGTGCCAGCAGTTTAGCACTTGATACGCAGTATTTT	CASSLALDTQYF
.	.	TRBV7-8	TRBJ1-1	TGTGCCAGCAGCTTAGGGAGAGAGAGGCTGGCTTTCTTT	CASSLGRERLAFF
.	.	TRBV5-1	TRBJ2-1	TGCGCCAGCATGGTGGGGATGGGGGGAAATGAGCAGTTCTTC	CASMVGMGGNEQFF
TRBD2	.	TRBV6-2/TRBV6-3	TRBJ2-1	TGTGCCAGCAGTTACCCAATAGCGGGGGGCGGCCTCTATGAGCAGTTCTTC	CASSYPIAGGGLYEQFF
TRBD1	.	TRBV7-3	TRBJ2-5	TGTGCCAGCAGCCCCGGGACAGTTGGGACCCAGTACTTC	CASSPGTVGTQYF
TRBD1	once	TRBV12-3/TRBV12-4	TRBJ1-2	TGTGCCAGCAGGGGGACAGGGAACTATGGCTACACCTTC	CASRGTGNYGYTF
.	.	TRBV10-2	TRBJ2-7	TGCGCCAGCAGCGGTGGGGGCCTCTACGAGCAGTACTTC	CASSGGGLYEQYF
TRBD1	.	TRBV4-1	TRBJ2-3	TGCGCCAGCAGCCAAGGGACAGGGTGGAACACAGATACGCAGTATTTT	CASSQGTGWNTDTQYF
TRBD1	few	TRBV28	TRBJ1-2	TGTGCCAGCAGTTCCCCCCCCGGACAAGGGGGCAGAGGCTACACCTTC	CASSSPPGQGGRGYTF
.	.	TRBV10-1	TRBJ1-1	TGCGCCAGCTCGAGGGCCCAGAACACTGAAGCTTTCTTT	CASSRAQNTEAFF
.	.	TRBV5-1	TRBJ1-3	TGCGCCAGCAGCTTGGTGGCAGGCCCCAGAAACACCATATATTTT	CASSLVAGPRNTIYF
.	.	TRBV15	TRBJ1-6	TGTGCCACCAGCGACTTCCAAGGATCACCCCTCCACTTT	CATSDFQGSPLHF
TRBD2	once	TRBV18	TRBJ2-5	TGTGCCAGCTCACCCTTCGGCGGGGGGAAACAAGAGACCCAGTACTTC	CASSPFGGGKQETQYF
TRBD1	.	TRBV5-1	TRBJ1-2	TGCGCCAGCAGCTTCGGACAGGGGGTAATTGTTGGCTACACCTTC	CASSFGQGVIVGYTF
.	.	TRBV6-5	TRBJ2-7	TGTGCGGGCCGCCGTGGGTCCTACGAGCAGTACTTC	CAGRRGSYEQYF
.	few	TRBV10-3	TRBJ1-3	TGTGCCATCAGTGAGTCGGGGAGCTCTGGAAACACCATATATTTT	CAISESGSSGNTIYF
.	.	TRBV7-2	TRBJ2-1	TGTGCCAGCAGCTTCCTTAGGACAAGGGGGAATGAGCAGTTCTTC	CASSFLRTRGNEQFF
TRBD2	.	TRBV30	TRBJ2-3	TGTGCCTGGAGTGTGGGGGGGGTGACAGATACGCAGTATTTT	CAWSVGGVTDTQYF
.	.	TRBV3-1/TRBV3-2	TRBJ2-3	TGTGCCAGCAGCCAAGATCCCCGGACTAATATAGATACGCAGTATTTT	CASSQDPRTNIDTQYF
TRBD1	.	TRBV5-1	TRBJ2-3	TGCGCCAGCAGCTCCCGACCGGGACAGGCTTCTTCTAGCACAGATACGCAGTATTTT	CASSSRPGQASSSTDTQYF
.	.	TRBV9	TRBJ1-6	TGTGCCAGCAGCGTAGCAGGTTCTTCACCCCTCCACTTT	CASSVAGSSPLHF
TRBD2	.	TRBV5-4	TRBJ2-3	TGTGCCAGCAGCTATACTAGCGGGGGGTCACGCTTAGATACGCAGTATTTT	CASSYTSGGSRLDTQYF
TRBD1	.	TRBV7-3	TRBJ2-3	TGTGCCAGCAGCTTATACGGACAGGGGGCCCCAGATACGCAGTATTTT	CASSLYGQGAPDTQYF
.	once	TRBV19	TRBJ1-4	TGTGCCAGTAGTATTGGTGGGGGCCCCACAACTAATGAAAAACTGTTTTTT	CASSIGGGPTTNEKLFF